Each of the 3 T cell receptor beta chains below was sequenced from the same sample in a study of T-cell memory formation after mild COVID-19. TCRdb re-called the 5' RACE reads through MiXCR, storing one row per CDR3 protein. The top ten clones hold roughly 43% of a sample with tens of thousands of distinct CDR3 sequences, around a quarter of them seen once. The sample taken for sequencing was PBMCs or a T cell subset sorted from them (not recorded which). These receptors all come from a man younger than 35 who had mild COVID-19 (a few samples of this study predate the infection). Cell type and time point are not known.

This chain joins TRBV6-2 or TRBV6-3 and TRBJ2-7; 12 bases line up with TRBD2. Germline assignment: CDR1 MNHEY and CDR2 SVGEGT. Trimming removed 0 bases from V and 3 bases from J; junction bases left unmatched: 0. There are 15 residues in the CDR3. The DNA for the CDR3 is TGTGCCAGCAGTTACTCGACTAGCGGGGGCTACGAGCAGTACTTC. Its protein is CASSYSTSGGYEQYF.

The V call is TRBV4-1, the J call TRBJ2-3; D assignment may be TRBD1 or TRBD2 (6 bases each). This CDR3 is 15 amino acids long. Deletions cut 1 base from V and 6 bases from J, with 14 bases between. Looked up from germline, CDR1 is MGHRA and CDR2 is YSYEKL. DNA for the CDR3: TGCGCCAGCAGCCAAGTCTCCGGGGGCGCGGATACGCAGTATTTT. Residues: CASSQVSGGADTQYF.

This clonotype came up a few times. DNA of the CDR3: TGTGCCAGCAGCTTAGGCCCAGGGCGTTACGAGCAGTACTTC. This translates into CASSLGPGRYEQYF. The rearrangement links TRBV7-9 to TRBJ2-7; maybe TRBD1 (5 bases). Germline V gene data show CDR1 as SEHNR and CDR2 as FQNEAQ (reference sequence). CDR3 length: 14 residues. With 1 base removed from V and 4 bases from J, the gap between germline ends came to 11 bases. The full variable domain, completed using reference TRBV7-9 and TRBJ2-7, is DTGVSQNPRHKITKRGQNVTFRCDPISEHNRLYWYRQTLGQGPEFLTYFQNEAQLEKSRLLSDRFSAERPKGSFSTLEIQRTEQGDSAMYLCASSLGPGRYEQYFGPGTRLTVT.